Below are 24 T cell receptor beta chains sequenced from a single sample in a study of blood T cell repertoires in COVID-19 (TCRdb year 2020). The library relied on the immunoSEQ multiplex PCR assay. This is the immuneACCESS table as TCRdb keeps it, with only in-frame sequences that have V and J called. A part of the clones is gone; compared with another copy, unresolved V genes explain less than half, and the rest is unexplained. Across this sample there are about 160,000 clones, with under 90% seen only once. The ten biggest clones cover around 19% of the sample. Sequencing was done on a sample of peripheral blood. These receptors were collected from an elderly woman with acute or convalescent COVID-19.

V usage is TRBV28 and J usage is TRBJ2-1; the match to TRBD2 covers 7 bases. Trimming cost V 2 bases and J 7 bases; bases outside gene matches: 8. CDR3 size: 15 residues. CDR1 is MDHEN, CDR2 SYDVKM, per germline. The CDR3 loop is CASSLAGDPQNEQFF. The CDR3 DNA reads TGTGCCAGCAGTTTAGCGGGAGATCCACAAAATGAGCAGTTCTTC.

The J gene is TRBJ2-3, the V gene TRBV27, with D perhaps matching TRBD2 (5 bases). The CDR3 has 12 residues. V was cut by 6 bases and J by 4 bases, with 8 bases left in between. Germline assignment: CDR1 MNHEY and CDR2 SMNVEV (reference sequence). As DNA, the CDR3 is TGTGCCAGCAGCCCGAGGGCAGATACGCAGTATTTT. Translation: CASSPRADTQYF.

The chain employs TRBV6-5 and TRBJ1-2; 7 bases agree with TRBD1. The germline gives CDR1 MNHEY, CDR2 SVGAGI. With 8 bases clipped from V and 2 bases from J, the junction kept 2 bases outside the gene matches. This CDR3 is 12 amino acids long. CDR3 sequence: CASQQGNYGYTF. CDR3 DNA: TGTGCCAGCCAACAGGGGAACTATGGCTACACCTTC.

The J gene is TRBJ2-2, the V gene TRBV21-1; the DNA was not compared with TRBD1, the D call given in the table. TRBV21-1 is deemed a pseudogene. This CDR3 spans 14 amino acids. CDR3 sequence (DNA): TGTGCCAGCAGCAAAGGGGCAGCCACCGGGGAGCTGTTTTTT. The encoded protein is CASSKGAATGELFF.

This clone came up a few times. This chain uses TRBV30 with TRBJ2-1; D is ambiguous. This CDR3 contains 10 residues. Germline CDR1 GTSNPN, CDR2 SVGIG (reference sequence). V was clipped by 2 bases and J by 8 bases, with 4 bases between them. CDR3: CAWSLHEQFF. As DNA, the CDR3 is TGTGCCTGGAGTCTCCATGAGCAGTTCTTC. Complete variable domain (other parts from reference TRBV30 and TRBJ2-1): SQTIHQWPATLVQPVGSPLSLECTVEGTSNPNLYWYRQAAGRGLQLLFYSVGIGQISSEVPQNLSASRPQDRQFILSSKKLLLSDSGFYLCAWSLHEQFFGPGTRLTVL.

The genes are TRBV24-1 and TRBJ2-1; TRBD2 matches 14 bases. Germline values: CDR1 KGHDR, CDR2 SFDVKD. The V gene end was trimmed by 4 bases and the J gene end by 8 bases; junction bases not matched to a gene: 12. There are 18 residues in the CDR3. The CDR3 spells CATSETPGLAGDGDEQFF. The CDR3 nucleotides are TGTGCCACCAGTGAGACTCCGGGACTAGCGGGAGACGGGGATGAGCAGTTCTTC.

The V call is TRBV2, the J call TRBJ1-1, with a tentative D call TRBD1 (6 bases). Germline CDR1 reads SNHLY; CDR2 reads FYNNEI. CDR3 length: 13 residues. With 5 bases removed from V and 0 bases from J, the gap between germline ends came to 7 bases. The DNA for the CDR3 is TGTGCCAGCAGTACAGGGATGAACACTGAAGCTTTCTTT. This gives the protein CASSTGMNTEAFF.

This chain joins TRBV3-1 (or the pseudogene TRBV3-2) and TRBJ2-7; 11 nucleotides agree with TRBD1. Germline V CDR1 and CDR2: LGHDT, YNNKEL (reference sequence). The CDR3 is 15 residues long. The ends lost 4 bases at V and 3 bases at J; junction bases unmatched: 5. CDR3 DNA: TGTGCCAGCAGCCCTACCGGGACAGGGGGCTACGAGCAGTACTTC. Residues: CASSPTGTGGYEQYF.

V gene TRBV13 combines with J gene TRBJ2-7, with 14 bases fitting TRBD2. Germline CDR1 reads PRHDT; CDR2 reads FYEKMQ (reference sequence). There are 16 residues in the CDR3. V shed 5 bases and J 5 bases; nucleotides not matched to a gene: 8. CDR3 sequence reads: CASSIRLAGGRHEQYF. The DNA of the CDR3 is TGTGCCAGCAGCATTAGACTAGCGGGAGGGCGGCACGAGCAGTACTTC.

This clone was found a few times. J is TRBJ2-2 and V is TRBV5-6; unclear D gene. This CDR3 comprises 15 residues. V lost 0 bases, J lost 1 base, and 7 bases lay in between. Germline CDR1 is SGHDT and CDR2 is YYEEEE. CDR3 sequence reads: CASSLAPGNTGELFF. The CDR3 coding sequence is TGTGCCAGCAGCTTGGCCCCCGGGAACACCGGGGAGCTGTTTTTT.

The chain combines TRBV11-2 with TRBJ1-6, with 9 bases fitting TRBD1. This CDR3 contains 15 residues. J was trimmed by 10 bases and V by 5 bases; bases with no gene match: 9. Germline lookup yields CDR1 SGHAT and CDR2 FQNNGV. The CDR3 coding sequence is TGTGCCAGCAGCCTTACAGGGGGCGGCATCTCACCCCTCCACTTT. Its translation: CASSLTGGGISPLHF.

The chain combines TRBV9 with TRBJ2-5, with D perhaps matching TRBD1 (5 bases). The ends were cut back, 2 bases at V and 3 bases at J, with 8 bases in the middle. CDR1 and CDR2 (germline): SGDLS, YYNGEE. The CDR3 is 13 residues long. The chain's CDR3 is CASSVQDKETQYF. For the CDR3, the DNA is TGTGCCAGCAGCGTTCAGGACAAAGAGACCCAGTACTTC.

This rearrangement joins TRBV5-1 to TRBJ2-5; 16 bases match TRBD2. Trimming cost V 5 bases and J 4 bases; bases outside gene matches: 8. The CDR3 has 17 amino acids. Germline CDR1 is SGHRS and CDR2 is YFSETQ. The CDR3 protein is CASSSGLAGGLGETQYF. CDR3 nucleotide sequence: TGCGCCAGCAGTTCGGGACTAGCGGGGGGGCTTGGAGAGACCCAGTACTTC. The full variable domain, rest sourced from reference TRBV5-1 and TRBJ2-5, is KAGVTQTPRYLIKTRGQQVTLSCSPISGHRSVSWYQQTPGQGLQFLFEYFSETQRNKGNFPGRFSGRQFSNSRSEMNVSTLELGDSALYLCASSSGLAGGLGETQYFGPGTRLLVL.

This chain links TRBV5-1 with TRBJ1-2, with 8 positions matching TRBD1. Trimming at V came to 4 bases and at J to 2 bases, leaving 7 bases not matched to a gene. Germline CDR1 reads SGHRS; CDR2 reads YFSETQ. The CDR3 consists of 15 residues. Here the CDR3 DNA reads TGCGCCAGCAGCCCAAGACAGGGGAGAAACTATGGCTACACCTTC. Translated: CASSPRQGRNYGYTF.

The chain couples TRBV6-2 or TRBV6-3 to TRBJ1-5, with D tentatively TRBD1 (6 bases). This CDR3 contains 14 residues. Germline V lookup: CDR1 MNHEY, CDR2 SVGEGT. With 5 bases removed from V and 9 bases from J, the gap between germline ends came to 17 bases. The CDR3 protein is CASSNPQGLRPQHF. As DNA, the CDR3 is TGTGCCAGCAGTAACCCACAGGGTCTGCGGCCCCAGCATTTT.

This clone has a handful of counts. The CDR3 coding sequence is TGTGCCAGCAGCCTAACTTCCCCAAGGACGGGAGGAGTCTACACCTTC. Translation gives CASSLTSPRTGGVYTF. V and J are TRBV7-2 and TRBJ1-2; D is uncertain. Per the germline V gene, CDR1 is SGHTA and CDR2 is FQGNSA. With 5 bases removed from V and 10 bases from J, the gap between germline ends came to 26 bases. This CDR3 has 16 amino acids.

The V and J genes are TRBV5-1 and TRBJ2-1; a weak D match, TRBD2 (6 bases). V gave up 0 bases and J gave up 2 bases, with 9 bases separating them. CDR3 size: 15 residues. CDR1 is SGHRS, CDR2 YFSETQ, per germline. In DNA form, the CDR3 reads TGCGCCAGCAGCTTGGACGGGAGCCCCTACAATGAGCAGTTCTTC. This sequence encodes CASSLDGSPYNEQFF.

There are a few counts of this clone. The V call is TRBV15, the J call TRBJ1-2, with D perhaps matching TRBD1 (6 bases). The CDR3 consists of 14 residues. Trimming pared 4 bases from V and 1 base from J, leaving 10 bases between. Germline assignment: CDR1 LNHNV and CDR2 YYDKDF (reference sequence). CDR3 in amino acids: CATSKNRDNYGYTF. CDR3 nucleotide sequence: TGTGCCACCAGCAAAAACAGGGATAACTATGGCTACACCTTC. Drawing the rest from reference TRBV15 and TRBJ1-2, the complete variable domain is DAMVIQNPRYQVTQFGKPVTLSCSQTLNHNVMYWYQQKSSQAPKLLFHYYDKDFNNEADTPDNFQSRRPNTSFCFLDIRSPGLGDTAMYLCATSKNRDNYGYTFGSGTRLTVV.

V usage is TRBV3-1 (or the pseudogene TRBV3-2) and J usage is TRBJ1-2; D uncertain. Germline CDR1 reads LGHDT; CDR2 reads YNNKEL (reference sequence). The CDR3 sequence is 14 residues long. The V end lost 1 base, the J end lost 7 bases, and 13 bases lay between the germline ends. CDR3 protein: CASSQGEAGGGYTF. CDR3 in DNA: TGTGCCAGCAGCCAAGGTGAGGCGGGCGGTGGCTACACCTTC.

The CDR3 region is CASSSYRRTSGRAVAGELFF. The CDR3 nucleotides read TGTGCCAGCAGCTCGTACCGTAGGACTAGCGGGAGGGCCGTGGCCGGGGAGCTGTTTTTT. This chain links TRBV13 with TRBJ2-2; 15 nucleotides align to TRBD2. V was pared by 4 bases and J by 6 bases, with 15 bases of the junction left unmatched. The CDR3 runs to 20 residues. CDR1 and CDR2 from the germline V gene are PRHDT and FYEKMQ (reference sequence). The whole variable domain, remainder taken from reference TRBV13 and TRBJ2-2, is AAGVIQSPRHLIKEKRETATLKCYPIPRHDTVYWYQQGPGQDPQFLISFYEKMQSDKGSIPDRFSAQQFSDYHSELNMSSLELGDSALYFCASSSYRRTSGRAVAGELFFGEGSRLTVL.

V and J are TRBV5-1 and TRBJ2-1; 9 nucleotides agree with TRBD2. Germline V gene lookup returns CDR1 SGHRS and CDR2 YFSETQ. The CDR3 covers 17 residues. Trimming removed 6 bases from V and 0 bases from J; junction bases left unmatched: 10. CDR3 in DNA: TGCGCCAGCACACTGCTAGCGGGACGGAGCTCCTACAATGAGCAGTTCTTC. Translation gives CASTLLAGRSSYNEQFF.

The chain carries TRBV6-2 or TRBV6-3 and TRBJ1-2; 7 bases fit TRBD1. After removal of 5 bases from V and 8 bases from J, the junction contained 8 bases not matched to a gene. The germline CDR1 and CDR2 sequences are MNHEY and SVGEGT. This CDR3 is 13 amino acids long. The CDR3 DNA follows: TGTGCCAGCAGTACCCGACAGGGTGGAGGCTACACCTTC. Protein sequence: CASSTRQGGGYTF.

This clone came up once. Written as DNA, the CDR3 is TGCGCCAGCAGTCCGGTCGGGAGGAGCTCTGGAAACACCATATATTTT. Residues: CASSPVGRSSGNTIYF. V usage is TRBV5-1 and J usage is TRBJ1-3, with D hard to call. V shed 5 bases and J shed 0 bases, with 15 bases lying between them. Germline loops: CDR1 SGHRS, CDR2 YFSETQ. The length of the CDR3 is 16 residues.

The chain employs TRBV5-1 and TRBJ2-5, with D possibly TRBD1 on 5 matching bases. Germline V lookup: CDR1 SGHRS, CDR2 YFSETQ. The V gene lost 7 bases and the J gene lost 2 bases, with 12 bases spanning the gap. CDR3 size: 13 residues. CDR3 amino acids: CASGWGGQETQYF. CDR3 DNA sequence: TGCGCCAGCGGGTGGGGCGGACAAGAGACCCAGTACTTC.